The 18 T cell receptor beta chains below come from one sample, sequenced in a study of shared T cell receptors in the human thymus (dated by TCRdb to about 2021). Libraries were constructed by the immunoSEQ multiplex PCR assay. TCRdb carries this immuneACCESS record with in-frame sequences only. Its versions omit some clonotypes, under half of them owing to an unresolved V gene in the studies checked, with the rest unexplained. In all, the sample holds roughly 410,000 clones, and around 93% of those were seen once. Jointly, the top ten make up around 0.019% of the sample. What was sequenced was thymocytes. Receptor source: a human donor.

CDR3: CASSFPEGVGSYNEQFF. DNA for the CDR3: TGTGCCAGCAGCTTCCCAGAGGGGGTGGGGTCCTACAATGAGCAGTTCTTC. This sequence joins TRBV7-9 and TRBJ2-1, with D perhaps TRBD1 (6 bases). This CDR3 is built from 17 residues. Germline V lookup: CDR1 SEHNR, CDR2 FQNEAQ (reference sequence). V lost 3 bases and J 1 base, leaving 16 bases between the germline ends. The full variable domain, its missing parts supplied by reference TRBV7-9 and TRBJ2-1, is DTGVSQNPRHKITKRGQNVTFRCDPISEHNRLYWYRQTLGQGPEFLTYFQNEAQLEKSRLLSDRFSAERPKGSFSTLEIQRTEQGDSAMYLCASSFPEGVGSYNEQFFGPGTRLTVL.

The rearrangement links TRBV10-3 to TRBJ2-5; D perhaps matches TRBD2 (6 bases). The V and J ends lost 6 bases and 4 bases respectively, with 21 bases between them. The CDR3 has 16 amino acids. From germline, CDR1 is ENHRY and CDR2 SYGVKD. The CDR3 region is CAISQIGDSLRETQYF. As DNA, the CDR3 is TGTGCCATCAGCCAGATCGGGGACTCTCTCCGAGAGACCCAGTACTTC.

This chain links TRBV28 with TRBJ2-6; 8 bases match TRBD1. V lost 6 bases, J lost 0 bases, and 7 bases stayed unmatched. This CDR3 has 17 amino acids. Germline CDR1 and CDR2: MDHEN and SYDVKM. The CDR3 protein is CASSPGQDSSGANVLTF. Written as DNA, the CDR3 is TGTGCCAGCAGCCCGGGACAGGATAGCTCTGGGGCCAACGTCCTGACTTTC.

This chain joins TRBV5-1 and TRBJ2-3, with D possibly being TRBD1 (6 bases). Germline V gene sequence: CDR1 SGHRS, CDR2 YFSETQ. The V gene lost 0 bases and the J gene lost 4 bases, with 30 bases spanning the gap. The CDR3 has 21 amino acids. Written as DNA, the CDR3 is TGCGCCAGCAGCTTGGCTCTACGCCCCTCATTCAGAGCGAAGGGGGCAGATACGCAGTATTTT. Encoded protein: CASSLALRPSFRAKGADTQYF.

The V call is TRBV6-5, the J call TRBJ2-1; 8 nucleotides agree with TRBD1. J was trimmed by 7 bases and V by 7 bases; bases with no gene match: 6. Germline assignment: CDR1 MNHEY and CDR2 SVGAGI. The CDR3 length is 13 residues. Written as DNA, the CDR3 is TGTGCCAGCACCGACAGGGGAAGGAATGAGCAGTTCTTC. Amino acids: CASTDRGRNEQFF.

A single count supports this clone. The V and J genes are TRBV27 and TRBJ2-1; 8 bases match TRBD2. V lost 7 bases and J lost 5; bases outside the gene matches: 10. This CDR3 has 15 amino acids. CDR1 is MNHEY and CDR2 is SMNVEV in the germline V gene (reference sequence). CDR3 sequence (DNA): TGTGCCAGCACCCCGACTAGCGAGATAAACAATGAGCAGTTCTTC. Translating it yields CASTPTSEINNEQFF.

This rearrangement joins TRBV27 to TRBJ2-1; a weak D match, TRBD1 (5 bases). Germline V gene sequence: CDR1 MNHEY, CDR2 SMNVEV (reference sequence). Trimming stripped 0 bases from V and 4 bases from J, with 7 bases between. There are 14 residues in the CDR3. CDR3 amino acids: CASSLSQGYNEQFF. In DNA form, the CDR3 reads TGTGCCAGCAGTTTATCCCAGGGTTACAATGAGCAGTTCTTC.

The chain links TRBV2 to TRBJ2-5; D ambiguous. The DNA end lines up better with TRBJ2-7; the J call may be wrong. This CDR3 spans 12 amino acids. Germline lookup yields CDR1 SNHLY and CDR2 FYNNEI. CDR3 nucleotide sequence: TGTGCCAGCAAACAGTTCTCCTACGAGCAGTACTTC. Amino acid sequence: CASKQFSYEQYF.

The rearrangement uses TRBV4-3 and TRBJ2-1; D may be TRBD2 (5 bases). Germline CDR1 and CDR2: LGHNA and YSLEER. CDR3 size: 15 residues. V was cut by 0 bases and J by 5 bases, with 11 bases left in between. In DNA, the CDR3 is TGCGCCAGCAGCCAAGATCGGGGTACCGACAATGAGCAGTTCTTC. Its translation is CASSQDRGTDNEQFF.

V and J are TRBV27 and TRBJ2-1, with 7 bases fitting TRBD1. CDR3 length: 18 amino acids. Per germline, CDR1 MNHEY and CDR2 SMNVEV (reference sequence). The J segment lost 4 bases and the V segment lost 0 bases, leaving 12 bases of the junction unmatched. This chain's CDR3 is CASSLSAPDRATYNEQFF. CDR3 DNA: TGTGCCAGCAGTTTATCGGCCCCCGACAGGGCGACGTACAATGAGCAGTTCTTC.

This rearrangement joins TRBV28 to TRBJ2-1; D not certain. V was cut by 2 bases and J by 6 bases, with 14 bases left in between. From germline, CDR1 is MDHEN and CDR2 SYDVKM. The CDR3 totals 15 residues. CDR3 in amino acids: CASSLTGSMFNEQFF. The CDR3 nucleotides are TGTGCCAGCAGTTTAACCGGGTCGATGTTCAATGAGCAGTTCTTC.

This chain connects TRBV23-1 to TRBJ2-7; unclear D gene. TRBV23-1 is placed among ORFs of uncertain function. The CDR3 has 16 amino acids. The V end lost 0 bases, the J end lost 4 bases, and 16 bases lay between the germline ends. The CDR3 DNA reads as TGCGCCAGCAGTCAATCGGGGATTAGAGCACCTTACGAGCAGTACTTC. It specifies CASSQSGIRAPYEQYF.

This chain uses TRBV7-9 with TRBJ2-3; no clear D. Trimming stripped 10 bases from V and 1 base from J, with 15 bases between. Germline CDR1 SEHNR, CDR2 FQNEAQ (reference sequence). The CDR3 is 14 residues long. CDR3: CATRIATGTDTQYF. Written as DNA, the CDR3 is TGTGCCACCCGAATCGCGACGGGCACAGATACGCAGTATTTT.

CDR3 amino acids: CASRPIRDENTEAFF. In nucleotides, the CDR3 is TGTGCCAGCAGACCTATCCGGGACGAGAACACTGAAGCTTTCTTT. This chain connects TRBV27 to TRBJ1-1; maybe TRBD1 (5 bases). V lost 6 bases, J lost 1 base, and 15 bases lay in between. This CDR3 comprises 15 residues. CDR1 MNHEY and CDR2 SMNVEV come from the germline V gene (reference sequence).

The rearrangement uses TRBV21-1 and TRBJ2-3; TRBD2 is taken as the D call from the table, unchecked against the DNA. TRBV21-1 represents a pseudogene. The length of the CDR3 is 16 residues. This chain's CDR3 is CASRRGTSGPVGTQYF. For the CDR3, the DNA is TGTGCCAGCAGAAGAGGGACTAGCGGTCCGGTAGGCACGCAGTATTTT.

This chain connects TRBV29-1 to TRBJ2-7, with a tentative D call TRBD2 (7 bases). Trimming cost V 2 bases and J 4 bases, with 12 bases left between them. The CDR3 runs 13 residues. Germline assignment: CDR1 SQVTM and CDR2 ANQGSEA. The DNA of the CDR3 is TGCAGCGTTGAACGGGGGGCGGGTTACGAGCAGTACTTC. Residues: CSVERGAGYEQYF.

CDR3 DNA: TGTGCCAGCGGGTTGGGACCCCTCTTAGGGTACTATGGCTACACCTTC. Protein sequence: CASGLGPLLGYYGYTF. The chain joins TRBV28 to TRBJ1-2, with a tentative D call TRBD1 (5 bases). Trimming shortened V by 8 bases and J by 3 bases, and 22 bases separated the two germline ends. Looked up from germline, CDR1 is MDHEN and CDR2 is SYDVKM. This CDR3 contains 16 residues.

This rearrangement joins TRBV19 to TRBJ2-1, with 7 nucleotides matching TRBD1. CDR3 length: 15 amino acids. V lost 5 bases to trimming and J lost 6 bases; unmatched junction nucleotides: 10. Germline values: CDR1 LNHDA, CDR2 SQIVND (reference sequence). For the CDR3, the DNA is TGTGCCAGTAGTGATTCCGGGACAGTTACCAATGAGCAGTTCTTC. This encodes CASSDSGTVTNEQFF.